This T cell receptor (beta chain) was sequenced during a study of blood T cell repertoires in COVID-19. On the study more broadly: Collection of acute and convalescent COVID-19 samples took place in the United States, Italy and Spain. T cells, B-cell-depleted T cells, or PBMCs provided the cDNA or gDNA that served as material.

Using immunoSEQ multiplex PCR, the repertoire was profiled, and TCRdb retains in-frame clones only, with some absent. The data show about 300,000 clones, less than 85% seen once. Researchers sorted participants into cohorts using their self-reported clinical history. Germline V gene data show CDR1 as MNHEY and CDR2 as SVGAGI. The CDR3 extends over 15 amino acids. Trimming removed 6 bases at V and 4 bases at J, with 18 bases between. The TCR was taken from a woman aged 45-59 years who had recovered from COVID-19. Sequenced material: PBMCs or T cells enriched from blood (not recorded which). The gene calls are TRBV6-5 and TRBJ2-5; maybe TRBD1 (5 bases). The CDR3: CASSSVGQRGETQYF. The DNA for the CDR3 is TGTGCCAGCAGCTCTGTGGGGCAGCGAGGAGAGACCCAGTACTTC.